The rows below give T cell receptor beta chains drawn from one sample of a study of a mutant IDH1 vaccine in newly diagnosed glioma. The table came from immunoSEQ multiplex PCR; TCRdb's copy has only in-frame clones and leaves some out. The sample lists around 37,000 clones; roughly 92% were seen once. The sequencing here drew on PBMCs, taken from a glioma patient treated with radiotherapy, temozolomide or both. The receptors originated from a man aged 18 to 30 with glioma. CDR3s include the opening cysteine and the closing phenylalanine or tryptophan. The D gene is left open where the match is weak.

j_call: TRBJ1-1; d_call: .; v_call: TRBV18; cdr3_aa: CASSTGPQNTEAFF
j_call: TRBJ1-1; d_call: .; v_call: TRBV5-4; cdr3_aa: CASRDAVDTEAFF
j_call: TRBJ2-1; d_call: TRBD2; v_call: TRBV19; cdr3_aa: CASSPGTSGRISWNEQFF
j_call: TRBJ1-1; d_call: .; v_call: TRBV10-3; cdr3_aa: CAIRAGQPTEAFF
j_call: TRBJ1-1; d_call: .; v_call: TRBV28; cdr3_aa: CASSFGGTEAFF
j_call: TRBJ2-7; d_call: TRBD1; v_call: TRBV27; cdr3_aa: CASSTRDRGAYEQYF
j_call: TRBJ2-2; d_call: TRBD2; v_call: TRBV4-2; cdr3_aa: CASSQRLADSGELFF
j_call: TRBJ2-1; d_call: TRBD1; v_call: TRBV6-4; cdr3_aa: CASSDTGGRYNEQFF
j_call: TRBJ2-7; d_call: TRBD1; v_call: TRBV6-5; cdr3_aa: CASSRQGTYEQYF
j_call: TRBJ2-2; d_call: TRBD2; v_call: TRBV5-1; cdr3_aa: CASRKGTSGPRNTGELFF
j_call: TRBJ1-3; d_call: TRBD1; v_call: TRBV7-2; cdr3_aa: CASSLGQSENTIYF
j_call: TRBJ2-2; d_call: TRBD2; v_call: TRBV4-3; cdr3_aa: CASSQAMGLGAGELFF
j_call: TRBJ2-7; d_call: TRBD1; v_call: TRBV10-3; cdr3_aa: CAISESETGFYEQYF
j_call: TRBJ1-4; d_call: .; v_call: TRBV4-2; cdr3_aa: CASSQGAELFF
j_call: TRBJ2-3; d_call: .; v_call: TRBV7-8; cdr3_aa: CASSLVRAEGQGGADTQYF
j_call: TRBJ1-3; d_call: .; v_call: TRBV28; cdr3_aa: CASSGPEPGNTIYF
j_call: TRBJ1-2; d_call: .; v_call: TRBV30; cdr3_aa: CAWIVPYGYTF
j_call: TRBJ1-5; d_call: .; v_call: TRBV18; cdr3_aa: CASSPGGGQPQHF
j_call: TRBJ1-2; d_call: .; v_call: TRBV7-2; cdr3_aa: CASSPRWANYGYTF
j_call: TRBJ2-4; d_call: .; v_call: TRBV19; cdr3_aa: CASSIGVGRDIQYF
j_call: TRBJ2-1; d_call: TRBD2; v_call: TRBV29-1; cdr3_aa: CSDRTSGRDEQFF
j_call: TRBJ2-3; d_call: .; v_call: TRBV14; cdr3_aa: CASSYTDTQYF
j_call: TRBJ1-5; d_call: .; v_call: TRBV9; cdr3_aa: CASSVPRGLTDQPQHF
j_call: TRBJ1-2; d_call: TRBD1; v_call: TRBV28; cdr3_aa: CASRTTGGNYGYTF
j_call: TRBJ2-1; d_call: .; v_call: TRBV30; cdr3_aa: CAWSVSGFEQFF
j_call: TRBJ1-2; d_call: TRBD1; v_call: TRBV30; cdr3_aa: CAWSVPQQGSGYTF
j_call: TRBJ2-1; d_call: TRBD2; v_call: TRBV4-1; cdr3_aa: CASSQDRLADYNEQFF
j_call: TRBJ2-3; d_call: .; v_call: TRBV5-5; cdr3_aa: CASSWSRGTDTQYF
j_call: TRBJ2-1; d_call: TRBD2; v_call: TRBV4-1; cdr3_aa: CGSSQALREGNEQFF
j_call: TRBJ2-3; d_call: TRBD1; v_call: TRBV28; cdr3_aa: CASSRQGALTDTQYF
j_call: TRBJ2-2; d_call: .; v_call: TRBV2; cdr3_aa: CASWGLGETGELFF
j_call: TRBJ2-5; d_call: .; v_call: TRBV29-1; cdr3_aa: CSVEGGRGQPQETQYF
j_call: TRBJ2-7; d_call: .; v_call: TRBV30; cdr3_aa: CAWSLRNEQYF
j_call: TRBJ2-2; d_call: TRBD1; v_call: TRBV19; cdr3_aa: CATQEIPGGTGELFF
j_call: TRBJ1-4; d_call: .; v_call: TRBV5-1; cdr3_aa: CASSQGGVDGEKLFF
j_call: TRBJ2-4; d_call: TRBD2; v_call: TRBV5-1; cdr3_aa: CASSLGGGDIQYF
j_call: TRBJ1-1; d_call: TRBD1; v_call: TRBV5-5; cdr3_aa: CASSLKGARKAFF
j_call: TRBJ1-1; d_call: .; v_call: TRBV4-3; cdr3_aa: CASSQEKYTEAFF
j_call: TRBJ1-1; d_call: .; v_call: TRBV7-9; cdr3_aa: CASSLNGITEAFF
j_call: TRBJ2-7; d_call: TRBD1; v_call: TRBV5-1; cdr3_aa: CASSRGYGTGTPEQYF
j_call: TRBJ1-3; d_call: .; v_call: TRBV7-2; cdr3_aa: CASSSLPAGGNTIYF
j_call: TRBJ2-3; d_call: TRBD2; v_call: TRBV7-9; cdr3_aa: CASSRRGGSADTQYF
j_call: TRBJ1-1; d_call: TRBD1; v_call: TRBV6-1; cdr3_aa: CASSGDRETEEAFF
j_call: TRBJ2-7; d_call: TRBD1; v_call: TRBV19; cdr3_aa: CASSIGQGESYEQYF
j_call: TRBJ2-7; d_call: .; v_call: TRBV30; cdr3_aa: CAWSVGGSSYEQYF
j_call: TRBJ2-1; d_call: TRBD2; v_call: TRBV28; cdr3_aa: CASLMGLDPYNEQFF
j_call: TRBJ2-7; d_call: .; v_call: TRBV4-2; cdr3_aa: CASSQVREARSEQYF
j_call: TRBJ2-1; d_call: .; v_call: TRBV29-1; cdr3_aa: CSVEGGTYNEQFF
j_call: TRBJ2-7; d_call: .; v_call: TRBV9; cdr3_aa: CASSRGGAVGSYEQYF
j_call: TRBJ2-2; d_call: .; v_call: TRBV5-1; cdr3_aa: CASSLNDGELFF
j_call: TRBJ2-1; d_call: .; v_call: TRBV4-2; cdr3_aa: CASGRGNEQFF